Here is one TCR beta chain with its context. The target of this receptor is not known. Base qualities are not at hand, and no much larger clone is one base apart. The data were taken from a study of regulatory T cells in long-lasting Graves disease (dated by TCRdb to 2020 to 2023). Notes on the research overall: Patients with newly diagnosed Graves' disease had been on antithyroid drugs for under 3 months. A total of roughly 35 samples underwent TCR sequencing: around 13 from persistent and roughly 20 from newly diagnosed Graves' disease patients. Peripheral blood TCR sequencing and RNA sequencing compared persistent Graves' disease patients with newly diagnosed Graves' disease patients. The study was registered as a clinical trial and conducted in China. Study-level results and caveats: Only the TCR beta chain was sequenced and analyzed. The small sample size was acknowledged by the authors as a limitation that may reduce accuracy. Lower TCR Shannon entropy and fewer highly expanded clones were observed in persistent Graves' disease patients than in newly diagnosed patients, which suggested clonal expansion. Because the primary lesion, thyroid tissue, could not be accessed, the study looked at peripheral blood alone. More public clonotypes were shared among persistent patients (under 3,000) than among newly diagnosed patients (approximately 930).

Receptor amplification or capture employed multiplex PCR. The instrument was an Illumina HiSeq 4000. To build TCR beta libraries, CDR3 regions were amplified by Arm-PCR using iRepertoire HTBI primers. PCR products were gel purified before sequencing. The study's processing was this. Across samples, some 62 TRBV and around 15 TRBJ segments were identified and used for gene usage analysis of CDR3 amino acid clonotypes. COPE and FqMerger were used to merge the filtered high-quality paired reads into contigs. BLAST was used to align contigs to IMGT TRBV, TRBD and TRBJ reference genes, and CDR3 was defined according to IMGT. Clonotypes above 0.1% frequency were classified as highly expanded clones. Shannon entropy was used to measure repertoire diversity, and the Gini coefficient was used to measure V-J evenness. A clonotype was considered public if more than one individual shared it. Using fastp trimming at Q25 and MiXCR clonotype assembly, TCRdb reanalyzed the public sequencing data and kept in-frame beta chains. Each CDR3 protein gets just one entry, which takes the most common genes and DNA from the rows behind it. The authors' filters were not applied to this entry. The sample includes around 230,000 distinct CDR3 sequences, with around 18% observed a single time. In total, the top ten clones hold about 20% of the sample.

The sample's time point label, decoded: newly diagnosed GD, antithyroid drugs for less than 3 months. RNA was extracted from PBMCs in TRIzol for both TCR sequencing and RNA sequencing. The diagnosis of Graves' disease was made according to American Thyroid Association guidelines. Patients were recruited from an endocrinology department in Xi'an, China. Each patient gave about 8.1 milliliters of peripheral blood, collected in an EDTA anticoagulant tube. Ficoll Paque Plus density gradient separation was used to isolate PBMCs, and no further T cell sorting was performed. An Agilent 2100 Bioanalyzer and agarose gel were used to check RNA quality, and a NanoDrop 2000 was used to measure RNA concentration. This sequence originates from a female donor with Graves disease. The sequenced sample was peripheral blood mononuclear cells (PBMCs), obtained at new diagnosis, from a patient treated with antithyroid drugs.

In nucleotides, the sequence is TGCAGTGCTACCGGGGACAGGGGGCTCCAAGTGCAGTACTTC. The resulting protein is CSATGDRGLQVQYF. The sequence joins TRBV20-1 to TRBJ2-7, with TRBD1 matching 12 junction bases. According to the germline V gene (reference sequence), CDR1 reads DFQATT and CDR2 reads SNEGSKA. Trimming leaves V shorter by 4 bases and J shorter by 9 bases, with the junction holding 10 bases beyond the gene matches. The CDR3 starts with the cysteine, ends with the phenylalanine, and has 14 residues. Of all the DNA, just the CDR3 is kept, 42 bases in frame from base 1.